This is a list of T cell receptor beta chains from one sample in a study of blood T cell repertoires in COVID-19. Generated by immunoSEQ multiplex PCR, the TCRdb table keeps only in-frame clones and is missing some. Among over 150,000 clones, roughly 84% were seen once, and the ten largest hold 2.5% to 3.5%. The sample taken for sequencing was peripheral blood. These TCRs come from a woman aged 55-70 years with acute or convalescent COVID-19. The CDR3 runs from the conserved cysteine through the conserved F or W. The order of the fields is D gene, J gene, V gene, CDR3 protein, CDR3 DNA. A D gene is named only where the DNA matches it firmly.

D gene: TRBD2
J gene: TRBJ2-7
V gene: TRBV6-5
CDR3 protein: CASSPGLAGEQYF
CDR3 DNA: TGTGCCAGCAGCCCCGGACTAGCGGGTGAGCAGTACTTC

D gene: -
J gene: TRBJ1-5
V gene: TRBV11-2
CDR3 protein: CASSLGQGNQPQHF
CDR3 DNA: TGTGCCAGCAGCTTAGGTCAGGGGAATCAGCCCCAGCATTTT

D gene: -
J gene: TRBJ1-5
V gene: TRBV7-8
CDR3 protein: CASSLAREGQPQHF
CDR3 DNA: TGTGCCAGCAGCTTAGCCAGGGAGGGTCAGCCCCAGCATTTT

D gene: -
J gene: TRBJ1-1
V gene: TRBV11-2
CDR3 protein: CASSVLTGNTEAFF
CDR3 DNA: TGTGCCAGCAGCGTCCTAACAGGGAACACTGAAGCTTTCTTT

D gene: -
J gene: TRBJ2-3
V gene: TRBV9
CDR3 protein: CASSVGLGNGGSDTQYF
CDR3 DNA: TGTGCCAGCAGCGTAGGATTGGGGAATGGGGGGTCAGATACGCAGTATTTT

D gene: TRBD1
J gene: TRBJ2-7
V gene: TRBV6-2/TRBV6-3
CDR3 protein: CASSRGQGSSYEQYF
CDR3 DNA: TGTGCCAGCAGTCGCGGACAGGGGAGCTCCTACGAGCAGTACTTC

D gene: TRBD1
J gene: TRBJ1-1
V gene: TRBV29-1
CDR3 protein: CSVVPPGQGAILITEAFF
CDR3 DNA: TGCAGCGTTGTCCCTCCGGGACAGGGGGCGATCCTGATCACTGAAGCTTTCTTT

D gene: -
J gene: TRBJ1-4
V gene: TRBV9
CDR3 protein: CASSPRDTGGGEKLFF
CDR3 DNA: TGTGCCAGCAGCCCCCGGGACACAGGTGGGGGTGAAAAACTGTTTTTT

D gene: -
J gene: TRBJ1-1
V gene: TRBV30
CDR3 protein: CAWSVREMYTEAFF
CDR3 DNA: TGTGCCTGGAGTGTCCGGGAAATGTACACTGAAGCTTTCTTT

D gene: -
J gene: TRBJ1-6
V gene: TRBV9
CDR3 protein: CASSAFSSPLHF
CDR3 DNA: TGTGCCAGCAGCGCCTTCAGTTCACCCCTCCACTTT

D gene: -
J gene: TRBJ1-1
V gene: TRBV7-9
CDR3 protein: CASSLGQVAHTEAFF
CDR3 DNA: TGTGCCAGCAGCTTAGGGCAGGTTGCCCACACTGAAGCTTTCTTT